These T cell receptor beta chains were read from a single sample in a study of CD8 T cells in ankylosing spondylitis. TCRdb re-called the 5' RACE reads with MiXCR, one entry per CDR3 protein. The data hold under 200,000 distinct CDR3 sequences, with 8.5% to 10% observed a single time. The sequencing sample was made of blood, either unsorted or a sorted T cell fraction (not recorded which). The receptors derive from a female donor with ankylosing spondylitis or in good health (not recorded which). Both conserved end residues are part of each CDR3. D genes are given only for firm matches. Clone size, where shown, is once, few, many, or a class for clones that have expanded.

CDR3	DNA	D	size	V	J
CASSLTGFEQYF	TGTGCCAGCAGCTTAACAGGGTTCGAGCAGTACTTC	NA	NA	TRBV7-2	TRBJ2-7
CASSATGPGYEQYF	TGTGCCAGCAGTGCGACAGGCCCTGGCTACGAGCAGTACTTC	NA	NA	TRBV27	TRBJ2-7
CASSLEQRVSSGANVLTF	TGCGCCAGCAGCTTGGAACAGCGGGTTAGCTCTGGGGCCAACGTCCTGACTTTC	NA	few	TRBV5-1	TRBJ2-6
CAISDEGGVNTEAFF	TGTGCCATCAGTGATGAGGGGGGGGTGAACACTGAAGCTTTCTTT	NA	many	TRBV10-3	TRBJ1-1
CASSSLPGRDEQYF	TGTGCCAGCAGTTCCCTCCCAGGGAGGGACGAGCAGTACTTC	TRBD2	NA	TRBV12-3/TRBV12-4	TRBJ2-7
CASSPIGSSYNEQFF	TGTGCCAGCAGCCCCATTGGGAGCTCCTACAATGAGCAGTTCTTC	NA	many	TRBV12-3/TRBV12-4	TRBJ2-1
CASSTGQLYRNTEAFF	TGTGCCAGCAGCACGGGACAGCTCTACAGGAACACTGAAGCTTTCTTT	NA	few	TRBV21-1	TRBJ1-1
CATSDQGQGTSHEQYF	TGTGCCACCAGTGACCAAGGACAGGGTACCTCCCACGAGCAGTACTTC	TRBD1	NA	TRBV24-1	TRBJ2-7
CASGFEVRFGNQPQHF	TGTGCTAGTGGTTTTGAGGTACGGTTCGGCAATCAGCCCCAGCATTTT	NA	few	TRBV12-5	TRBJ1-5
CASSLFRDRTNYGYTF	TGTGCCAGCAGCTTATTCCGGGACAGGACTAACTATGGCTACACCTTC	TRBD1	NA	TRBV7-8	TRBJ1-2
CASSDTGGSVYNEQFF	TGTGCCAGCAGCGATACGGGCGGGTCAGTTTACAATGAGCAGTTCTTC	NA	NA	TRBV13	TRBJ2-1
CASQGTSERNEQFF	TGTGCCAGTCAAGGGACTTCGGAGCGGAATGAGCAGTTCTTC	NA	NA	TRBV7-9	TRBJ2-1
CASSSTGGMETQYF	TGTGCCAGCAGTTCGACAGGGGGAATGGAGACCCAGTACTTC	TRBD1	NA	TRBV9	TRBJ2-5